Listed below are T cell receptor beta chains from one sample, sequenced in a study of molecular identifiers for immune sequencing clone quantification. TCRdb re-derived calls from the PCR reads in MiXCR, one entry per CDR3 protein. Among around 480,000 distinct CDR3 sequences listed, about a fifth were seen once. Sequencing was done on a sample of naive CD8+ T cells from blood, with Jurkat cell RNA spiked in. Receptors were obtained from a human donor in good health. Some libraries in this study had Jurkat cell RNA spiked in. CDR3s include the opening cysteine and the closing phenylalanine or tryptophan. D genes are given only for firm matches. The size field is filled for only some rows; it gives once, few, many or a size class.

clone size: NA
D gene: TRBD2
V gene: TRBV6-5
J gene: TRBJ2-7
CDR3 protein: CACSYGSAGGYEQYF
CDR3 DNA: TGTGCCTGCAGTTACGGTTCAGCGGGAGGCTACGAGCAGTACTTC

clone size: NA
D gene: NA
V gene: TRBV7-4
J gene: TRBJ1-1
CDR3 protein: CASSLGWPEAFF
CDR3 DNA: TGTGCCAGCAGCTTAGGGTGGCCTGAAGCTTTCTTT

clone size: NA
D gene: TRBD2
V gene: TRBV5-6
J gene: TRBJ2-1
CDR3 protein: CASSSTGTSGGPHNEQFF
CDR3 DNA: TGTGCCAGCAGCTCCACCGGGACTAGCGGGGGCCCACACAATGAGCAGTTCTTC

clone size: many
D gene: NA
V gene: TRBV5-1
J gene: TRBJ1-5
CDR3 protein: CASSLVPGGNQPQHF
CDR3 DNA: TGCGCCAGCAGCTTGGTACCGGGAGGGAATCAGCCCCAGCATTTT

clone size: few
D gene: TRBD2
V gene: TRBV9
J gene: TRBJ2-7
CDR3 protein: CASSVTSGTYEQYF
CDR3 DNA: TGTGCCAGCAGCGTGACTAGCGGGACCTACGAGCAGTACTTC

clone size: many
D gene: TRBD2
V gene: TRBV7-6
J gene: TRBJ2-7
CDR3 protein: CASSPTGGAHYF
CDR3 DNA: TGTGCCAGCAGTCCGACGGGAGGGGCACACTACTTC

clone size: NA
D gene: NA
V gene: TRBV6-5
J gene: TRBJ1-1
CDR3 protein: CAGGTPKNTGAFF
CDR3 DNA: TGTGCCGGGGGGACACCGAAGAACACTGGAGCTTTCTTT

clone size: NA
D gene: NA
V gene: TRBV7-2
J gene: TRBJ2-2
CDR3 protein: CASTLAAIANTGELFF
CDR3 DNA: TGTGCCAGCACCCTAGCCGCTATCGCGAACACCGGGGAGCTGTTTTTT

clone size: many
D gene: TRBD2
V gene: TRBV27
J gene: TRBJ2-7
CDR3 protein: CASRSGDEVSYEQYF
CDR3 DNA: TGTGCCAGCCGAAGCGGGGACGAAGTGTCCTACGAGCAGTACTTC

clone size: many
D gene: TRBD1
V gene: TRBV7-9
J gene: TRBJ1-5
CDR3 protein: CASYGQGENQPQHF
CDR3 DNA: TGTGCCAGTTACGGACAGGGTGAAAATCAGCCCCAGCATTTT

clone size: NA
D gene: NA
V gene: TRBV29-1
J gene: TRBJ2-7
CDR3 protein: CSSVDAGEQYF
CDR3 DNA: TGCAGCAGTGTTGATGCGGGCGAGCAGTACTTC

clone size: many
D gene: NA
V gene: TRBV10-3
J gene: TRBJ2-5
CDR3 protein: CAISERGGEETQYF
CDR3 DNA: TGTGCCATCAGTGAACGGGGCGGGGAAGAGACCCAGTACTTC

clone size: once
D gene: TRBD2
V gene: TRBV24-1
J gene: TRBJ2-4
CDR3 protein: CATSGPPTSGRPLAKNTQYF
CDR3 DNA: TGTGCCACCAGTGGTCCCCCGACTAGCGGGAGGCCGTTAGCCAAAAACACTCAGTACTTC

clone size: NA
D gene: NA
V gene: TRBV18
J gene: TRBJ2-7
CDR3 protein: CASSPPQPLKEEQYF
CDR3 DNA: TGTGCCAGCTCACCCCCCCAACCCCTAAAGGAAGAGCAGTACTTC

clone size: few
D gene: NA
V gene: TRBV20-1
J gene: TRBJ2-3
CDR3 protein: CSASRTRGSTDTQYF
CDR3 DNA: TGCAGTGCTAGTAGGACGCGAGGGAGCACAGATACGCAGTATTTT

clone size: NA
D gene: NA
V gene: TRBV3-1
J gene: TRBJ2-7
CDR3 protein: CASRQGGSYEQYF
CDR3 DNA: TGTGCCAGCAGACAGGGCGGCTCCTACGAGCAGTACTTC

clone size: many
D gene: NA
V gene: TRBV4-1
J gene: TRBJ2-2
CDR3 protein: CASSQWSAVTNTGELFF
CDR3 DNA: TGCGCCAGCAGCCAATGGAGTGCCGTTACCAACACCGGGGAGCTGTTTTTT

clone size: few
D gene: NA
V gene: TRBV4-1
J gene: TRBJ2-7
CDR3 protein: CASSQDRMSSTYEQYF
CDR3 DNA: TGCGCCAGCAGCCAAGATCGTATGAGCAGCACCTACGAGCAGTACTTC

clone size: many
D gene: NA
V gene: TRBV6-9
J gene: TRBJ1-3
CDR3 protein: CASSQTGPPGNTIYF
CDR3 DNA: TGTGCCAGCAGTCAAACAGGCCCCCCTGGAAACACCATATATTTT

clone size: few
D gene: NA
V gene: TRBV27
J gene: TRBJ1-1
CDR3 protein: CASSLSWQGNTEAFF
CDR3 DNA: TGTGCCAGCAGTTTATCGTGGCAGGGGAACACTGAAGCTTTCTTT

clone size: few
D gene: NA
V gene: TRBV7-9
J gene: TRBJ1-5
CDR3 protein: CASSPAGNSNQPQHF
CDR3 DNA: TGTGCCAGCAGCCCCGCCGGGAATAGCAATCAGCCCCAGCATTTT

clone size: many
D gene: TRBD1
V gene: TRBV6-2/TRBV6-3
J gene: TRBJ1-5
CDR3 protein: CASSGSDRAINQPQHF
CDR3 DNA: TGTGCCAGCAGTGGTTCGGACAGGGCAATCAATCAGCCCCAGCATTTT

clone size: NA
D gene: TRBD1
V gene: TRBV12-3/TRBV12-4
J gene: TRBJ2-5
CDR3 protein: CASSHGTEQETQYF
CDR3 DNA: TGTGCCAGCAGTCACGGGACAGAACAAGAGACCCAGTACTTC

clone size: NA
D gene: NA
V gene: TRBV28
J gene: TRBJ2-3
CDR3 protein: CASSLSIGTSTDTQYF
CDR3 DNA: TGTGCCAGCAGTTTATCCATCGGCACTAGCACAGATACGCAGTATTTT

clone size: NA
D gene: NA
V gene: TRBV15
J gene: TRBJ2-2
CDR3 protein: CATSRRSRETGELFF
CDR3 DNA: TGTGCCACCAGCCGACGATCCAGGGAGACCGGGGAGCTGTTTTTT

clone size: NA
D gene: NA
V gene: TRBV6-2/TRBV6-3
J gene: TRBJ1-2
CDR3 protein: CASSYSSPGYYGYTF
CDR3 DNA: TGTGCCAGCAGTTACTCGAGTCCGGGTTACTATGGCTACACCTTC

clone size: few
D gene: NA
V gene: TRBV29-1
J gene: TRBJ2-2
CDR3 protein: CSASGTGELFF
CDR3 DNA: TGCAGCGCTTCAGGCACCGGGGAGCTGTTTTTT

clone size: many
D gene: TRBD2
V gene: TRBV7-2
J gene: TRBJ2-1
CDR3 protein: CASRTSGRAHNEQFF
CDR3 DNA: TGTGCCAGCAGAACTAGCGGGAGGGCCCACAATGAGCAGTTCTTC

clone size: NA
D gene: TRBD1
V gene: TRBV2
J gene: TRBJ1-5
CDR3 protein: CASSSTRGRDQPQHF
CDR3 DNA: TGTGCCAGCAGTTCAACCAGGGGGCGGGATCAGCCCCAGCATTTT

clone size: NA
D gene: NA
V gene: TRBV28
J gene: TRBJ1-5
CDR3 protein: CASSWRVSNNQPQHF
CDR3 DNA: TGTGCCAGCAGTTGGAGGGTATCGAACAATCAGCCCCAGCATTTT

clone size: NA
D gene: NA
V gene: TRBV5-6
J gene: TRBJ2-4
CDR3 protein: CASTLFWSRGHNEDKNIQYF
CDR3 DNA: TGTGCCAGCACCCTGTTTTGGTCGCGGGGGCATAACGAGGACAAAAACATTCAGTACTTC

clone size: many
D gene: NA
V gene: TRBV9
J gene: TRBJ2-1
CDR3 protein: CASSGYNEQFF
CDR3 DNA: TGTGCCAGCAGCGGGTACAATGAGCAGTTCTTC

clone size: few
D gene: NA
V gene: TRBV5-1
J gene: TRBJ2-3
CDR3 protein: CASSDGADTQYF
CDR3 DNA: TGCGCCAGCAGCGACGGAGCAGATACGCAGTATTTT

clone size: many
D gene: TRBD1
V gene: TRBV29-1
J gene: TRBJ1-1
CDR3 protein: CSVRQGAQSGEAFF
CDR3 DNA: TGCAGCGTCCGACAGGGGGCACAGAGCGGTGAAGCTTTCTTT

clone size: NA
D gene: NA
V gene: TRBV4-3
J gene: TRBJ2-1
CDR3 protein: CASSQDAQPYNEQFF
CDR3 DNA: TGCGCCAGCAGCCAAGATGCACAGCCATACAATGAGCAGTTCTTC

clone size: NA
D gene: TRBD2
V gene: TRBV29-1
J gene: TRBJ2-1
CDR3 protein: CSLQGTSGRVPDEQFF
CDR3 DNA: TGCAGCCTACAGGGAACTAGCGGGAGAGTACCCGATGAGCAGTTCTTC

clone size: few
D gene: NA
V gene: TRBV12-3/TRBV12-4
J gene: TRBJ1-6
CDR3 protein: CASSLDPTGYDSPLHF
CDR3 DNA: TGTGCCAGCAGTTTAGACCCTACAGGGTATGATTCACCCCTCCACTTT

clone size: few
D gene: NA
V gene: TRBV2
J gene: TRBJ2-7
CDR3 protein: CASSPLATLSYEQYF
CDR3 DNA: TGTGCCAGCAGTCCCCTTGCGACCCTCTCCTACGAGCAGTACTTC

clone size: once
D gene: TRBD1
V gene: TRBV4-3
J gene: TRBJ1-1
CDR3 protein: CASSQGGVGQGWRENTEAFF
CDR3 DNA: TGCGCCAGCAGCCAAGGGGGGGTAGGACAGGGGTGGCGGGAGAACACTGAAGCTTTCTTT

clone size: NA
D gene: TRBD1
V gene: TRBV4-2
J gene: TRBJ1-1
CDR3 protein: CASSQLNSGTASEAFF
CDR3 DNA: TGTGCCAGCAGCCAATTGAATTCCGGGACAGCATCTGAAGCTTTCTTT

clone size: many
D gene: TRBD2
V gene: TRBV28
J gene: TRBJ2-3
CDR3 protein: CASSRAGGPLDTQYF
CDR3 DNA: TGTGCCAGCAGTCGAGCGGGAGGGCCGTTAGATACGCAGTATTTT

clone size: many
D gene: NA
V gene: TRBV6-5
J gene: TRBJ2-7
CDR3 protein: CASSYFAGPEQYF
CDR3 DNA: TGTGCCAGCAGTTACTTCGCGGGGCCCGAGCAGTACTTC

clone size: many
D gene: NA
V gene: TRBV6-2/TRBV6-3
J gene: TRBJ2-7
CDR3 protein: CASNPLVGAEQYF
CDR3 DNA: TGTGCCAGCAACCCGCTGGTCGGAGCGGAGCAGTACTTC

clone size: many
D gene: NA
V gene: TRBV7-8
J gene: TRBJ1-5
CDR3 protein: CASSLEQGNQPQHF
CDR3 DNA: TGTGCCAGCAGCTTAGAACAGGGCAATCAGCCCCAGCATTTT

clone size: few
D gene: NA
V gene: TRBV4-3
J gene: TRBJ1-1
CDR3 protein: CASSQGAAEVSNTEAFF
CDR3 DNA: TGCGCCAGCAGCCAAGGGGCCGCGGAGGTAAGCAACACTGAAGCTTTCTTT

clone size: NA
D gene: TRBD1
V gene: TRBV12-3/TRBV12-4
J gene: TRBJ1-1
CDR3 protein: CASKLDRGTEAFF
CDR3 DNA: TGTGCCAGCAAACTCGACAGGGGCACTGAAGCTTTCTTT

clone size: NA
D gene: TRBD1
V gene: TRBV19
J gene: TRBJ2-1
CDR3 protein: CASSPWDRGENEQFF
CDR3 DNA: TGTGCCAGTAGTCCATGGGACAGGGGGGAGAATGAGCAGTTCTTC

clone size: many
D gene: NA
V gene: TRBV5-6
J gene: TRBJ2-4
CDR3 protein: CASSHLTGSRNIQYF
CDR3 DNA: TGTGCCAGCAGTCATTTGACAGGCTCCCGAAACATTCAGTACTTC

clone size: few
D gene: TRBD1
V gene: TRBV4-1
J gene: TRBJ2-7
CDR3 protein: CASGGTGETNEQYF
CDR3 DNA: TGCGCCAGCGGTGGGACAGGGGAAACGAACGAGCAGTACTTC

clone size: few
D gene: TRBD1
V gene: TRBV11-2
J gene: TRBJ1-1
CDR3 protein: CASSLDGTVNTEAFF
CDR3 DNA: TGTGCCAGCAGCTTAGATGGGACAGTGAACACTGAAGCTTTCTTT

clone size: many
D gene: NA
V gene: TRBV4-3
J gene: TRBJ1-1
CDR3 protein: CASSQDPPGQDTEAFF
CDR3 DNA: TGCGCCAGCAGCCAAGATCCCCCAGGACAAGACACTGAAGCTTTCTTT

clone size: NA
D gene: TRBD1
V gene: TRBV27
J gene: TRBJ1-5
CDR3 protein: CASSITGETQSQHF
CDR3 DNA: TGTGCCAGCAGCATAACAGGGGAAACTCAGTCCCAGCATTTT

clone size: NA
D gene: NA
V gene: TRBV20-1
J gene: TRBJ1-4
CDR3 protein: CSATDRFNEKLFF
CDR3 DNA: TGCAGTGCTACTGACAGGTTTAATGAAAAACTGTTTTTT

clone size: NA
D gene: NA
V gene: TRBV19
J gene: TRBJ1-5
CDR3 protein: CASRRISNQPQHF
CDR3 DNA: TGTGCCAGTAGGCGGATTAGCAATCAGCCCCAGCATTTT

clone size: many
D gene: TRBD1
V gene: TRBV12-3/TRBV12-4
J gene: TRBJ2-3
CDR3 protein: CASSYPGQLPDTQYF
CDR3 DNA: TGTGCCAGCAGTTACCCGGGACAGCTCCCAGATACGCAGTATTTT

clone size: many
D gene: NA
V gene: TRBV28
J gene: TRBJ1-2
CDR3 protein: CASSLQGDYGYTF
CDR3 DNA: TGTGCCAGCAGTCTCCAGGGAGACTATGGCTACACCTTC

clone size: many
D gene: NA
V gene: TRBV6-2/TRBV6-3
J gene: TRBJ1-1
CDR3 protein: CASRTGTEAFF
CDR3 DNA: TGTGCCAGCAGGACGGGCACTGAAGCTTTCTTT

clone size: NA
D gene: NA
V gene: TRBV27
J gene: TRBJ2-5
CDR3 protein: CASSFNGGETQYF
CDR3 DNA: TGTGCCAGCAGCTTCAATGGTGGGGAGACCCAGTACTTC

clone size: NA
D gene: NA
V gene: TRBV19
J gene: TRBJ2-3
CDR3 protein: CASSMGLLGGDTQYF
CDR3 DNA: TGTGCCAGTAGTATGGGACTCCTAGGTGGAGATACGCAGTATTTT

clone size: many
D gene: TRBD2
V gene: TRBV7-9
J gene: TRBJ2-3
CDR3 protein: CASSLDRGRARADTQYF
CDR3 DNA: TGTGCCAGCAGCTTAGATCGGGGGAGGGCCCGGGCAGATACGCAGTATTTT